This is a list of T cell receptor beta chains from one sample in a study of blood T cell repertoires in COVID-19. Sequencing was performed with immunoSEQ multiplex PCR; in TCRdb, only in-frame clones are kept and a portion is missing. The repertoire holds some 90,000 clones, with about 88% as singletons. Sequenced: peripheral blood. These receptors came from a man older than 75 with active or convalescent COVID-19. The CDR3 runs from the conserved cysteine through the conserved F or W. D genes are given only for firm matches. Part of the rows lack a size; the others show once, few, many or a class for expanded clones.

. | TRBJ1-4 | TRBV11-1 | . | CASSLDRGEKLFF | TGTGCCAGCAGCTTGGATAGAGGAGAAAAACTGTTTTTT
. | TRBJ2-5 | TRBV30 | TRBD2 | CAWSRDSGGAIGYF | TGTGCCTGGAGTAGGGATAGCGGGGGGGCTATTGGGTACTTC
. | TRBJ2-1 | TRBV19 | TRBD1 | CASSIDTWTGGVEQFF | TGTGCCAGTAGTATAGATACTTGGACAGGGGGCGTTGAGCAGTTCTTC
. | TRBJ2-1 | TRBV4-2 | TRBD2 | CASSKGLAVDNEQFF | TGTGCCAGCAGCAAAGGACTAGCGGTAGACAATGAGCAGTTCTTC
. | TRBJ2-3 | TRBV10-3 | TRBD1 | CAISGMGQGLSTDTQYF | TGTGCCATCAGTGGGATGGGACAGGGCCTTAGCACAGATACGCAGTATTTT
once | TRBJ2-7 | TRBV28 | TRBD1 | CASTTGQVPYEQYF | TGTGCCAGCACGACGGGACAGGTCCCCTACGAGCAGTACTTC
. | TRBJ2-1 | TRBV9 | TRBD2 | CASSVGDYNNEQFF | TGTGCCAGCAGCGTAGGGGACTATAACAATGAGCAGTTCTTC
few | TRBJ1-1 | TRBV10-3 | TRBD1 | CAINTGQRGGEAFF | TGTGCCATCAACACGGGACAGCGAGGCGGTGAAGCTTTCTTT
. | TRBJ1-2 | TRBV7-8 | . | CASSPDSNYGYTF | TGTGCCAGCAGCCCGGACAGTAACTATGGCTACACCTTC
. | TRBJ1-1 | TRBV18 | . | CASSPPSGCTEAFF | TGTGCCAGCTCACCACCGTCGGGGTGCACTGAAGCTTTCTTT
once | TRBJ1-2 | TRBV6-5 | TRBD1 | CASNGGQVLNYGYTF | TGTGCCAGCAATGGAGGACAGGTTCTTAACTATGGCTACACCTTC
. | TRBJ2-3 | TRBV4-3 | . | CASSQDGRLVPDTQYF | TGCGCCAGCAGCCAAGATGGTCGACTAGTTCCAGATACGCAGTATTTT
. | TRBJ1-1 | TRBV4-1 | . | CASSQRRSSEAFF | TGCGCCAGCAGCCAGAGGAGGTCATCTGAAGCTTTCTTT
. | TRBJ1-6 | TRBV15 | . | CATGLPLSPLHF | TGTGCCACCGGACTACCCCTTTCACCCCTCCACTTT
. | TRBJ2-1 | TRBV7-3 | . | CASKPLANERGLNEQFF | TGTGCCAGCAAACCCCTAGCGAACGAACGGGGCCTCAATGAGCAGTTCTTC
. | TRBJ2-5 | TRBV5-1 | TRBD1 | CASSLGRGLEETQYF | TGCGCCAGCAGCTTAGGCAGGGGGCTAGAAGAGACCCAGTACTTC
once | TRBJ2-2 | TRBV5-1 | TRBD2 | CASSQSGSDTGELFF | TGCGCCAGCAGCCAGAGCGGGAGTGACACCGGGGAGCTGTTTTTT
. | TRBJ2-3 | TRBV19 | . | CASSISGGMGDTQYF | TGTGCCAGTAGTATTAGTGGCGGGATGGGAGATACGCAGTATTTT
. | TRBJ1-1 | TRBV19 | TRBD1 | CASSIARTGGNTEAFF | TGTGCCAGTAGTATAGCTAGGACAGGGGGGAACACTGAAGCTTTCTTT
. | TRBJ2-7 | TRBV7-9 | . | CASSLPGGQTYEQYF | TGTGCCAGCAGCTTACCAGGTGGACAGACCTACGAGCAGTACTTC
. | TRBJ2-4 | TRBV5-4 | . | CASSLASEKNIQYF | TGTGCCAGCAGCTTGGCTAGCGAGAAAAACATTCAGTACTTC
. | TRBJ2-1 | TRBV5-1 | TRBD2 | CASSRRLAGGTYNEQFF | TGCGCCAGCAGCCGCCGACTAGCGGGAGGTACTTACAATGAGCAGTTCTTC
. | TRBJ2-3 | TRBV5-6 | TRBD2 | CASSWAGTRPSTDTQYF | TGTGCCAGCAGCTGGGCCGGGACTAGACCTAGCACAGATACGCAGTATTTT
. | TRBJ2-1 | TRBV3-1/TRBV3-2 | TRBD2 | CASSQASGSRNEQFF | TGTGCCAGCAGCCAGGCTAGCGGGAGTCGCAATGAGCAGTTCTTC
. | TRBJ2-7 | TRBV7-2 | . | CASSQRTADSSYEQYF | TGTGCCAGCAGCCAAAGGACAGCTGATAGCTCCTACGAGCAGTACTTC
. | TRBJ2-7 | TRBV2 | TRBD2 | CASSGGLAGGTYEQYF | TGTGCCAGCAGCGGGGGACTAGCGGGAGGGACCTACGAGCAGTACTTC
once | TRBJ1-2 | TRBV28 | TRBD1 | CASSRGQGAYGYTF | TGTGCCAGCAGCCGCGGACAGGGGGCGTATGGCTACACCTTC
. | TRBJ2-2 | TRBV27 | . | CASSWGVGRTGELFF | TGTGCCAGCAGTTGGGGGGTTGGTCGCACCGGGGAGCTGTTTTTT
. | TRBJ2-3 | TRBV24-1 | . | CATSDTRTGTDTQYF | TGTGCCACCAGTGATACCCGAACGGGGACAGATACGCAGTATTTT
once | TRBJ1-4 | TRBV4-3 | TRBD1 | CASSVDRGREKLFF | TGCGCCAGCAGCGTCGACAGGGGTCGGGAAAAACTGTTTTTT
. | TRBJ2-4 | TRBV6-5 | TRBD2 | CASSYRASGQNIQYF | TGTGCCAGCAGTTACAGGGCTAGCGGGCAAAACATTCAGTACTTC
. | TRBJ2-1 | TRBV7-9 | . | CASSLMAENNEQFF | TGTGCCAGCAGCTTAATGGCGGAGAACAATGAGCAGTTCTTC
. | TRBJ2-7 | TRBV2 | . | CASRVYRDEQYF | TGTGCCAGCAGGGTATACAGGGACGAGCAGTACTTC
. | TRBJ1-6 | TRBV18 | . | CASSPLQGMWNSPLHF | TGTGCCAGCTCACCACTGCAGGGAATGTGGAATTCACCCCTCCACTTT
. | TRBJ2-1 | TRBV27 | TRBD1 | CASSRDRGHNEQFF | TGTGCCAGCAGTCGGGACAGGGGTCACAATGAGCAGTTCTTC
. | TRBJ2-1 | TRBV11-1 | TRBD2 | CASSRGARTSVNEQFF | TGTGCCAGCAGTCGAGGAGCCCGGACTAGCGTTAATGAGCAGTTCTTC
. | TRBJ1-4 | TRBV7-9 | . | CASSAGPPEPNEKLFF | TGTGCCAGCAGCGCGGGGCCCCCGGAACCTAATGAAAAACTGTTTTTT
. | TRBJ2-3 | TRBV27 | TRBD2 | CASRKEGGSPTDTQYF | TGTGCCAGCAGAAAGGAAGGCGGGAGCCCCACAGATACGCAGTATTTT
. | TRBJ2-1 | TRBV7-6 | TRBD2 | CASSLATGAGLYNEQFF | TGTGCCAGCAGCTTAGCGACGGGAGCGGGACTTTACAATGAGCAGTTCTTC
. | TRBJ2-1 | TRBV10-3 | . | CAITETGGAYNEQFF | TGTGCCATCACGGAAACCGGAGGGGCCTACAATGAGCAGTTCTTC
. | TRBJ2-4 | TRBV5-1 | . | CASSPGAKNIQYF | TGCGCCAGCAGTCCGGGAGCCAAAAACATTCAGTACTTC
. | TRBJ1-1 | TRBV7-2 | . | CASSLDAGFEAFF | TGTGCCAGCAGCTTAGACGCTGGCTTCGAAGCTTTCTTT
. | TRBJ2-1 | TRBV7-7 | . | CASSLAFGLWNEQFF | TGTGCTAGCAGCTTAGCTTTCGGGTTGTGGAATGAGCAGTTCTTC
. | TRBJ2-3 | TRBV6-1 | . | CASSEASGTDTQYF | TGTGCCAGCAGTGAAGCTAGCGGCACAGATACGCAGTATTTT
. | TRBJ1-3 | TRBV7-9 | TRBD1 | CASSQQGFNTIYF | TGTGCCAGCAGCCAACAGGGGTTTAACACCATATATTTT
. | TRBJ1-3 | TRBV29-1 | . | CSVEERGQGVAIYF | TGCAGCGTTGAAGAGCGGGGCCAGGGTGTCGCCATATATTTT
. | TRBJ1-1 | TRBV20-1 | TRBD1 | CSASPGTGDTEAFF | TGCAGTGCTAGTCCCGGGACAGGGGACACTGAAGCTTTCTTT